This T cell receptor beta chain appears in the sequencing data of a study of blood T cell repertoires in COVID-19. Background on the study: Samples of COVID-19 (acute and convalescent) were obtained from the United States, Italy and Spain. From T cells, B-cell-depleted T cells, or PBMCs came the material, which was cDNA or gDNA.

In the original processing: Nucleated cell number was recorded as an estimate derived from reference gene primer amplification. Here immunoSEQ multiplex PCR was the method, and the copy in TCRdb shows in-frame clones only, minus some. V and J calls and clone size follow that table, whereas D and trimming were derived from the DNA. The sample shows about 360,000 clones, more than 75% of them seen only once. The CDR3 sequence is 15 residues long. Germline lookup yields CDR1 MNHNY and CDR2 SVGAGI (reference sequence). Trimming cost V 8 bases and J 0 bases, with 16 bases left between them. Material: peripheral blood. The genes are TRBV6-6 and TRBJ1-2; D is possibly TRBD1 (5 bases). The clonotype originates from a human donor in a cohort sampled during active COVID-19. The CDR3: CASDSGRDANYGYTF. For the CDR3, the DNA is TGTGCCAGCGATTCCGGGAGGGACGCTAACTATGGCTACACCTTC.